The rows below give T cell receptor beta chains drawn from one sample of a study of T cell responses to AZD1222 COVID-19 vaccine. Here immunoSEQ multiplex PCR was the method, and the copy in TCRdb shows in-frame clones only, minus some. The table has fewer than 120,000 clones, about nine tenths seen once; the top ten hold about 1.6%. Sequences were derived from peripheral blood, sampled on day 0 of AZD1222 vaccination. Every receptor here comes from an adult in good health. The CDR3 runs from the conserved cysteine through the conserved F or W. Fields, in order: clone size, V gene, J gene, D gene, CDR3 DNA, CDR3 protein. D genes are given only for firm matches. Clone size is stated in some rows and not others, as once, few, many or a class when expanded.

NA	TRBV2	TRBJ2-1	NA	TGTGCCAGCAGTGAAGCAGCGGACTCCTACAATGAGCAGTTCTTC	CASSEAADSYNEQFF
NA	TRBV5-4	TRBJ2-7	NA	TGTGCCAGCAGCCTGAGAGAGAGCACTCGGAACGAGCAGTACTTC	CASSLRESTRNEQYF
NA	TRBV30	TRBJ1-3	NA	TGTGCCTGGTCGAGGGGCAGGGGAAACACCATATATTTT	CAWSRGRGNTIYF
NA	TRBV6-6	TRBJ1-2	NA	TGTGCCAGCAGTTACGGGGGGGGCGAATTGGATGGCTACACCTTC	CASSYGGGELDGYTF
NA	TRBV7-9	TRBJ2-3	NA	TGTGCCAGCAGCCGGGCCTTAGGGGGAGATACGCAGTATTTT	CASSRALGGDTQYF
NA	TRBV6-5	TRBJ1-5	NA	TGTGCCAGCGGAGGGGATAGCAATCAGCCCCAGCATTTT	CASGGDSNQPQHF
NA	TRBV12-3/TRBV12-4	TRBJ1-3	NA	TGTGCCAGCAGTACAGGGTCTGGAAACACCATATATTTT	CASSTGSGNTIYF
NA	TRBV27	TRBJ1-6	NA	TGTGCCAGCAGTTTAGCGCCCGGGGACTATAGGTCACCCCTCCACTTT	CASSLAPGDYRSPLHF
NA	TRBV3-1/TRBV3-2	TRBJ1-2	TRBD1	TGTGCCAGCAGCTTCCTCCGGGACAGGCCTGACTATGGCTACACCTTC	CASSFLRDRPDYGYTF
NA	TRBV6-5	TRBJ1-1	NA	TGTGCCAGCAGTTACGGTGGCAGGGAGTCTGAAGCTTTCTTT	CASSYGGRESEAFF
NA	TRBV9	TRBJ1-3	TRBD1	TGTGCCAGCAACCAAGGGGACAGAACCAACACCATATATTTT	CASNQGDRTNTIYF
NA	TRBV14	TRBJ2-5	TRBD2	TGTGCCAGCAGCCAATCAGCGGGGCACGAGACCCAGTACTTC	CASSQSAGHETQYF
NA	TRBV5-8	TRBJ2-1	TRBD2	TGTGCCAGCAGCTCCGGTACAATAGCGGGGGGGCAAAACAATGAGCAGTTCTTC	CASSSGTIAGGQNNEQFF
NA	TRBV5-6	TRBJ1-5	NA	TGTGCCAGCAGCTTGGGCAGGAGGCCGCCCCAGCATTTT	CASSLGRRPPQHF
NA	TRBV4-1	TRBJ1-5	NA	TGCGCCAGCAGCCAAGATCCCCCCTCGGGCAATCAGCCCCAGCATTTT	CASSQDPPSGNQPQHF
NA	TRBV14	TRBJ1-1	NA	TGTGCCAGCAGCCAAGGGTGGAACTCCCCGAAACCGTCTGAAGCTTTCTTT	CASSQGWNSPKPSEAFF
once	TRBV30	TRBJ2-7	NA	TGTGCCTGGAGTGGACCCCCCTTCGGAAGAAGGGGACAGTACTTC	CAWSGPPFGRRGQYF
NA	TRBV27	TRBJ2-2	NA	TGTGCCAGCCGGCCGTGGGACACCGGGGAGCTGTTTTTT	CASRPWDTGELFF
few	TRBV29-1	TRBJ2-5	NA	TGCAGCGTCGAACACCTCGGGGAGACCCAGTACTTC	CSVEHLGETQYF
NA	TRBV6-5	TRBJ1-5	TRBD1	TGTGCCAGCAGTTCCCGGGACAGGGGTGGCAATCAGCCCCAGCATTTT	CASSSRDRGGNQPQHF
NA	TRBV3-1/TRBV3-2	TRBJ1-2	NA	TGTGCCAGCAGCCCAAGAGCTAACTATGGCTACACCTTC	CASSPRANYGYTF
NA	TRBV19	TRBJ1-3	NA	TGTGCCAGTAGTATAACGGTGACCGCGGGAGGAAACACCATATATTTT	CASSITVTAGGNTIYF
NA	TRBV4-2	TRBJ1-5	NA	TGTGCCAGCAGCCAAGATGTCCGGGAGGCGGATCAGCCCCAGCATTTT	CASSQDVREADQPQHF
NA	TRBV18	TRBJ1-1	NA	TGTGCCAGCTCACCCGCGGGACTTTCCCAAAACACTGAAGCTTTCTTT	CASSPAGLSQNTEAFF
NA	TRBV3-1/TRBV3-2	TRBJ1-1	NA	TGTGCCAGCAGCCCCTTCGGGAACACTGAAGCTTTCTTT	CASSPFGNTEAFF
NA	TRBV11-2	TRBJ2-1	TRBD2	TGTGCCAGCAGCCCAGTAGCGGGGGGTGGGAATGAGCAGTTCTTC	CASSPVAGGGNEQFF
NA	TRBV6-6	TRBJ1-5	NA	TGTGCCAGCCGGGACGGAGGTCAGCCCCAGCATTTT	CASRDGGQPQHF
NA	TRBV20-1	TRBJ1-1	TRBD1	TGCAGTGCTAGTCAGGGGGCGCAGGCCACTGAAGCTTTCTTT	CSASQGAQATEAFF
NA	TRBV18	TRBJ1-5	NA	TGTGCCAGCTCACCAGATTTTGGCAGGGCCAATCAGCCCCAGCATTTT	CASSPDFGRANQPQHF
NA	TRBV12-3/TRBV12-4	TRBJ1-2	NA	TGTGCCATCCAGGGCGATGGCTACACCTTC	CAIQGDGYTF
many	TRBV7-9	TRBJ1-6	NA	TGTGCCAGCAGCCGAGACTCCTATAATTCACCCCTCCACTTT	CASSRDSYNSPLHF
NA	TRBV6-1	TRBJ1-2	NA	TGTGCCAGCAGTGAAGCGAGGACAAACTATGGCTACACCTTC	CASSEARTNYGYTF
NA	TRBV18	TRBJ1-5	TRBD1	TGTGCCAGCTCACTAGGACAGGGAGGATCCCAGCCCCAGCATTTT	CASSLGQGGSQPQHF
NA	TRBV6-5	TRBJ2-7	NA	TGTGCCAGTAAGACTCCTCCCCTAAACGAGCAGTACTTC	CASKTPPLNEQYF
NA	TRBV6-1	TRBJ2-3	NA	TGTGCCAGCAGTGAATGGCTTGGCCGCACAGATACGCAGTATTTT	CASSEWLGRTDTQYF
NA	TRBV12-3/TRBV12-4	TRBJ1-1	NA	TGTGCCACAAAAGGGGGAGTGAACACTGAAGCTTTCTTT	CATKGGVNTEAFF
NA	TRBV10-3	TRBJ1-5	NA	TGTGCCATCAGAATGACAGGAGATTCTAATCAGCCCCAGCATTTT	CAIRMTGDSNQPQHF
NA	TRBV7-8	TRBJ1-1	TRBD1	TGTGCCAGCAGCTTAGTGTATAGGACAGGTACTGAAGCTTTCTTT	CASSLVYRTGTEAFF
NA	TRBV12-3/TRBV12-4	TRBJ1-1	TRBD1	TGTGCCAGCAGGTACAGGGGGAACACTGAAGCTTTCTTT	CASRYRGNTEAFF
NA	TRBV10-3	TRBJ2-2	NA	TGTGCCATCAGTGAGTCGAGGGGCCAGAACACCGGGGAGCTGTTTTTT	CAISESRGQNTGELFF
NA	TRBV12-3/TRBV12-4	TRBJ1-2	TRBD1	TGTGCCAGCAGACTGACAGGGAACTATGGCTACACCTTC	CASRLTGNYGYTF